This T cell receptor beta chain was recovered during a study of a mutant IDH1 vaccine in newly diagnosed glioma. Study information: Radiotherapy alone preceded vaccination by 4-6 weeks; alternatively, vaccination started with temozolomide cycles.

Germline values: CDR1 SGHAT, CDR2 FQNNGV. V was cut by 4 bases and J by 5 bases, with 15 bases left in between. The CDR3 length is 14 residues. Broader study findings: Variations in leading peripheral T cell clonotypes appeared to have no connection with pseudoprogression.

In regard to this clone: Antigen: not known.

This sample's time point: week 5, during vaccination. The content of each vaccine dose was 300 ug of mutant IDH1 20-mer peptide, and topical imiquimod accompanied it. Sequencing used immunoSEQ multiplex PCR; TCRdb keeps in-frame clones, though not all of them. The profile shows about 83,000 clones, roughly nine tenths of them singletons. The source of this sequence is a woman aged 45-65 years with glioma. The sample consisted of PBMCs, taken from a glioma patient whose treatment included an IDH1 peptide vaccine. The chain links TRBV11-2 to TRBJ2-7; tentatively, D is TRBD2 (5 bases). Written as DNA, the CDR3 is TGTGCCAGCAGCTACACGAGGGTGCCTAACGAGCAGTACTTC. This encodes CASSYTRVPNEQYF.